This TCR beta chain was recovered during a study of CD8+ T cells in alopecia areata. Trimming at V came to 4 bases and at J to 5 bases, leaving 6 bases not matched to a gene. The CDR3 loop spans 14 amino acids. Per germline, CDR1 SGHRS and CDR2 YFSETQ. The treatment was: oral pan-JAK inhibitor, 5-10 mg twice daily. Extracted from the samples, RNA was reverse transcribed into cDNA to serve as the sequencing template. Using immunoSEQ multiplex PCR, the repertoire was profiled, and TCRdb retains in-frame clones only, with some absent. The sample yields approximately 210,000 clones, 66% seen once. The sequence came from a human donor with alopecia areata. This specimen consisted of CD4+ T cells sorted from blood, obtained at roughly week 45, from a patient treated with tofacitinib. The chain joins TRBV5-1 to TRBJ2-5; TRBD1 agrees at 9 bases. CDR3 loop: CASSGGQGSETQYF. For the CDR3, the DNA is TGCGCCAGCAGCGGGGGACAGGGATCGGAGACCCAGTACTTC.